A single sample gave rise to the 18 T cell receptor beta chains below, sequenced in a study of response to subunit inactivated influenza vaccine. MiXCR, run by TCRdb on the RT-PCR reads, gives a single entry per CDR3 protein. Of just over 300,000 distinct CDR3 sequences listed, just over 20% are singletons. The sequences come from PBMCs from blood, collected about 20 months after vaccination. Receptors originate from a man aged 50-75 years who received an inactivated influenza vaccine.

This clonotype was detected only a few times. This sequence joins TRBV15 and TRBJ2-4; the match to TRBD1 covers 7 bases. CDR1 LNHNV and CDR2 YYDKDF come from the germline V gene (reference sequence). The CDR3 is 15 residues long. V trimming: 0 bases; J trimming: 3 bases; junction bases outside the gene matches: 2. This CDR3 reads CATSRDWDSKNIQYF. CDR3 DNA sequence: TGTGCCACCAGCAGAGATTGGGACAGCAAAAACATTCAGTACTTC.

This clonotype was seen only a few times. The V and J genes are TRBV7-7 and TRBJ2-2; D gene unclear. The CDR3 spans 14 residues. Germline V gene data show CDR1 as SSHAT and CDR2 as FNYEAQ (reference sequence). Trimming left V 5 bases short and J 2 bases short, with 9 bases between. The DNA of the CDR3 is TGTGCCAGCAGCACCGGACCCAACACCGGGGAGCTGTTTTTT. Its translation is CASSTGPNTGELFF.

The chain has TRBV29-1 and TRBJ2-7, with 9 bases that match TRBD2. This CDR3 has 13 residues. The germline gives CDR1 SQVTM, CDR2 ANQGSEA. After removal of 5 bases from V and 5 bases from J, the junction contained 7 bases not matched to a gene. CDR3 region: CSVRGRARNEQYF. The CDR3 DNA sequence: TGCAGCGTTCGCGGGAGGGCCAGGAACGAGCAGTACTTC.

V and J are TRBV6-2 or TRBV6-3 and TRBJ2-1; 10 nucleotides agree with TRBD2. Trimming cost V 4 bases and J 4 bases; bases outside gene matches: 7. Per the germline V gene, CDR1 is MNHEY and CDR2 is SVGEGT. This CDR3 is 16 amino acids long. CDR3 sequence: CASSSRTSGKYNEQFF. The CDR3, as DNA: TGTGCCAGCAGTTCCCGGACTAGCGGCAAGTACAATGAGCAGTTCTTC.

This rearrangement joins TRBV12-3 or TRBV12-4 to TRBJ2-1; TRBD1 is a possible D gene (6 bases). Between the trimmed V and J ends, which lost 5 bases and 0 bases, there was a span of 14 bases. The CDR3 spans 16 residues. CDR3 coding DNA: TGTGCCAGCAGTGAACCGGGACACCGCTCCTACAATGAGCAGTTCTTC. Translating gives CASSEPGHRSYNEQFF.

This clonotype was counted only a few times. CDR3 bases: TGCAGTGCTAGAGGGTCATATCGTATCACTGAAGCTTTCTTT. Its translation is CSARGSYRITEAFF. This chain uses TRBV20-1 with TRBJ1-1; D call uncertain. This CDR3 is 14 amino acids long. The germline V gene has CDR1 DFQATT and CDR2 SNEGSKA (reference sequence). Between the trimmed V and J ends, which lost 1 base and 4 bases, there was a span of 13 bases.

This rearrangement joins TRBV28 to TRBJ2-1; D possibly corresponds to TRBD1 (6 bases). The V and J ends lost 6 bases and 4 bases respectively, with 16 bases between them. Germline CDR1 reads MDHEN; CDR2 reads SYDVKM. This CDR3 has 15 amino acids. In nucleotides, the CDR3 is TGTGCCAGCAGACCTCCAGGGGCGATTTACAATGAGCAGTTCTTC. It encodes CASRPPGAIYNEQFF.

The sample holds a few counts of this clonotype. This chain joins TRBV20-1 and TRBJ1-5, with D possibly being TRBD1 (5 bases). The V gene lost 4 bases and the J gene lost 5 bases, with 9 bases spanning the gap. Germline assignment: CDR1 DFQATT and CDR2 SNEGSKA (reference sequence). This CDR3 is built from 12 residues. CDR3 sequence (DNA): TGCAGTGCTACCAGGGTGGATCAGCCCCAGCATTTT. This codes for CSATRVDQPQHF.

This clonotype was seen ten or more times. The rearrangement links TRBV29-1 to TRBJ2-2; TRBD2 matches at 9 bases. The junction had 6 bases not matched to a gene; V was cut back by 6 bases and J by 7 bases. The CDR3 contains 13 residues. CDR1 and CDR2 from the germline V gene are SQVTM and ANQGSEA. The CDR3 sequence: CSVVPRGGGELFF. The CDR3 nucleotides are TGCAGCGTCGTTCCGCGGGGGGGCGGGGAGCTGTTTTTT.

The chain is built from TRBV12-3 or TRBV12-4 and TRBJ1-5; 9 positions agree with TRBD1. This CDR3 comprises 16 residues. J was trimmed by 7 bases and V by 5 bases; bases with no gene match: 12. The CDR3 is CASSLTSGTGQQPQHF. CDR3 nucleotide sequence: TGTGCCAGCAGTCTAACCTCCGGGACAGGGCAACAGCCCCAGCATTTT.

This clonotype came up many times. This chain joins TRBV5-1 and TRBJ1-2; TRBD1 might be the D (6 bases). V was trimmed by 0 bases and J by 7 bases, leaving 16 bases between them. This CDR3 spans 15 amino acids. The germline CDR1 and CDR2 sequences are SGHRS and YFSETQ. The CDR3 region has the DNA TGCGCCAGCAGCTTGGGAGCAGGGGATTTACTTGGCTACACCTTC. It yields the protein CASSLGAGDLLGYTF.

In this sample, this clonotype turned up a few times. The rearrangement links TRBV29-1 to TRBJ1-1; the D is unclear. Trimming took 7 bases from V and 3 from J, leaving 12 bases between them. The CDR3 extends over 12 amino acids. CDR1 is SQVTM, CDR2 ANQGSEA, per germline. The chain's CDR3 is CSGGLRDTEAFF. As DNA, the CDR3 is TGCAGCGGGGGTCTTCGGGACACTGAAGCTTTCTTT.

The chain uses TRBV19 and TRBJ2-5; D is perhaps TRBD1 or TRBD2 (6 bases each). V was pared by 7 bases and J by 5 bases, with 14 bases between. This CDR3 is 13 amino acids long. Germline CDR1 LNHDA, CDR2 SQIVND (reference sequence). CDR3 DNA: TGTGCCAGTACCCCTGGGGGGCGGGAGACCCAGTACTTC. Translation: CASTPGGRETQYF.

In its sample, this clonotype was seen a few times. This chain joins TRBV12-3 or TRBV12-4 and TRBJ2-7, with 13 positions matching TRBD2. The CDR3 extends over 15 amino acids. V was pared by 6 bases and J by 5 bases, with 7 bases of the junction left unmatched. The CDR3 sequence: CASSPGLAGANEQYF. CDR3 sequence (DNA): TGTGCCAGCAGCCCAGGACTAGCGGGGGCCAACGAGCAGTACTTC.

There are many counts of this clonotype. The chain recombines TRBV29-1 with TRBJ1-5, with 7 bases aligning to TRBD1. The germline gives CDR1 SQVTM, CDR2 ANQGSEA. The junction had 3 bases not matched to a gene; V was cut back by 8 bases and J by 2 bases. CDR3 length: 12 amino acids. The CDR3 region is CSTGTGNQPQHF. The CDR3 DNA reads as TGCAGCACAGGGACAGGCAATCAGCCCCAGCATTTT.

V usage is TRBV11-2 and J usage is TRBJ1-6, with D tentatively TRBD1 (5 bases). This CDR3 has 14 amino acids. Germline lookup yields CDR1 SGHAT and CDR2 FQNNGV. V was shortened by 2 bases and J by 10 bases, with 12 bases between the two germline ends. The CDR3 here is CASSLQGRRSPLHF. The CDR3 DNA reads TGTGCCAGCAGCTTACAGGGCCGGCGGTCACCCCTCCACTTT.

This clonotype was picked up a small number of times. The chain employs TRBV14 and TRBJ2-5; 10 bases are a match to TRBD2. CDR1 and CDR2 from the germline V gene are SGHDN and FVKESK. This CDR3 has 17 residues. Trimming at V came to 0 bases and at J to 3 bases, leaving 7 bases not matched to a gene. The CDR3 reads CASSQDRLAGVKETQYF. The CDR3 nucleotides read TGTGCCAGCAGCCAAGATCGGCTAGCGGGAGTAAAAGAGACCCAGTACTTC.

In this sample, this clonotype turned up a few times. The chain couples TRBV21-1 to TRBJ2-7; TRBD2 is the table's D call and was not checked against the DNA. TRBV21-1 is designated a pseudogene. CDR3 length: 13 amino acids. The DNA for the CDR3 is TGTGCCAGCAGCAATCTATCCCAGGGAGAGCAGTACTTC. It encodes CASSNLSQGEQYF.